These 4 T cell receptor beta chains were sequenced from one sample in a study of regulatory T cells in long-lasting Graves disease. As for time point: newly diagnosed GD, antithyroid drugs for less than 3 months. The TCR library was made from RNA extracted from PBMCs. Construction of the TCR beta libraries employed iRepertoire HTBI primers in conjunction with Arm-PCR of CDR3 regions. TCRdb processed the multiplex PCR reads anew with MiXCR; each CDR3 protein has one entry. In the table there are roughly 260,000 distinct CDR3 sequences, 15% to 20% of which are singletons. The data also belong to a second study, concerning T cells in Graves' hyperthyroidism and ophthalmopathy.

The material sequenced was peripheral blood mononuclear cells (PBMCs), taken at new diagnosis, from a patient treated with antithyroid drugs. These receptors came from a woman aged 25-40 years with Graves disease.

The table lists this clonotype with many counts. The rearrangement uses TRBV19 and TRBJ1-2, with 7 bases lining up with TRBD1. The V gene's germline CDR1 is LNHDA and CDR2 SQIVND (reference sequence). V trimming: 5 bases; J trimming: 5 bases; junction bases outside the gene matches: 11. This CDR3 has 15 residues. The CDR3 nucleotides are TGTGCCAGTAGTCCTACGGGACAGCTCCCTTATGGCTACACCTTC. It encodes CASSPTGQLPYGYTF.

This clonotype was recorded many times. The chain links TRBV6-1 to TRBJ1-1; D remains unclear. From germline, CDR1 is MNHNS and CDR2 SASEGT. V lost 2 bases, J lost 1 base, and 5 bases lay in between. This CDR3 has 13 amino acids. The CDR3 protein is CASSENKNTEAFF. For the CDR3, the DNA is TGTGCCAGCAGTGAAAACAAGAACACTGAAGCTTTCTTT.

This clonotype was picked up many times. At one end the junction does not follow the germline gene, possibly because of a read error. The genes are TRBV5-5 and TRBJ2-3; D is possibly TRBD1 (6 bases). The CDR3 runs to 15 residues. CDR1 is SGHKS and CDR2 is YYEKEE in the germline V gene (reference sequence). CDR3 sequence: CASSLQGFGTDTQYF. DNA for the CDR3: TGCGCCAGCAGCTTACAGGGCTTCGGCACAGATACGCAGTATTTT.

This clonotype was recorded once. Here the CDR3 reads CASSPTGQGQETQYF. The CDR3 DNA follows: TGTGCCAGCAGTCCAACGGGACAGGGCCAAGAGACCCAGTACTTC. V and J are TRBV6-1 and TRBJ2-5; 9 bases are a match to TRBD1. V lost 5 bases and J lost 1; bases outside the gene matches: 5. The germline V gene encodes CDR1 MNHNS and CDR2 SASEGT. This CDR3 has 15 amino acids.